This is a list of T cell receptor beta chains from one sample in a study of blood T cell repertoires in COVID-19. Produced via immunoSEQ multiplex PCR; TCRdb's table is partial and in-frame only. The table shows a few hundred thousand clones, with around 81% occurring only once. What was sequenced was PBMCs or T cells enriched from blood (not recorded which). Every receptor here comes from a man aged 45-65 years who had recovered from COVID-19. Both conserved end residues are part of each CDR3.

j_call v_call cdr3_aa
TRBJ2-7 TRBV4-1 CASSQGIPGVGSYEQYF
TRBJ1-5 TRBV5-1 CASSPGTGGHQPQHF
TRBJ2-5 TRBV9 CASSVRREGFGTQYF
TRBJ2-5 TRBV19 CASSIVPEQETQYF
TRBJ1-4 TRBV20-1 CSATGDEKLFF
TRBJ2-5 TRBV7-2 CASSLSGTQYF
TRBJ2-5 TRBV5-1 CASSANSLAGGRETQYF
TRBJ2-7 TRBV7-2 CASSLVLARSYEQYF
TRBJ2-3 TRBV7-8 CASSLPVGTDTQYF
TRBJ1-6 TRBV10-2 CASSEIDFYNSPLHF
TRBJ2-7 TRBV5-1 CASSLAGAGPSSYEQYF
TRBJ2-1 TRBV27 CASSSLLAGDPNEQFF
TRBJ1-1 TRBV7-8 CASSFLGQGVMNTEAFF
TRBJ2-3 TRBV12-5 CASGLVLAAGVGGTDTQYF
TRBJ2-7 TRBV6-6 CASTQMGADYEQYF
TRBJ2-7 TRBV10-1 CASSEGTGGGYEQYF
TRBJ1-2 TRBV30 CAWSGRAYGYTF
TRBJ2-2 TRBV7-9 CASSLWVSRGISGELFF
TRBJ2-1 TRBV7-3 CASSRTRDYNEQFF
TRBJ1-6 TRBV5-6 CASSLRQGAGSPLHF
TRBJ2-5 TRBV29-1 CSVGGLRVQETQYF
TRBJ2-1 TRBV7-2 CASSLEDWGGSVF
TRBJ2-7 TRBV4-3 CASSRDSSGTGEQYF
TRBJ2-2 TRBV7-9 CASDTTEGSGELFF
TRBJ1-5 TRBV7-2 CASSFTGDFNQPQHF
TRBJ1-1 TRBV19 CASRVQYFTEAFF
TRBJ1-2 TRBV3-1/TRBV3-2 CASSQAPTGANYGYTF
TRBJ1-2 TRBV10-3 CAISEPGRGYTF
TRBJ1-1 TRBV5-1 CASSFSGPPEAFF
TRBJ1-5 TRBV12-5 CASGLAPDRGDQPQHF
TRBJ2-1 TRBV28 CASYRGLYNEQFF
TRBJ2-1 TRBV10-3 CAISVNREGNEQFF
TRBJ1-5 TRBV4-2 CASSPSPGSNQPQHF
TRBJ2-7 TRBV10-3 CAISESEGADYEQYF
TRBJ1-4 TRBV5-1 CASSLPGQGNEKLFF
TRBJ1-6 TRBV5-5 CASSLIAADNSPLHF
TRBJ1-5 TRBV15 CATSSGVGSNQPQHF
TRBJ2-1 TRBV7-9 CASSLQRPTYNEQFF
TRBJ2-3 TRBV25-1 CASSYTSGTDTDTQYF
TRBJ2-1 TRBV7-2 CASRLTSGYNEQFF